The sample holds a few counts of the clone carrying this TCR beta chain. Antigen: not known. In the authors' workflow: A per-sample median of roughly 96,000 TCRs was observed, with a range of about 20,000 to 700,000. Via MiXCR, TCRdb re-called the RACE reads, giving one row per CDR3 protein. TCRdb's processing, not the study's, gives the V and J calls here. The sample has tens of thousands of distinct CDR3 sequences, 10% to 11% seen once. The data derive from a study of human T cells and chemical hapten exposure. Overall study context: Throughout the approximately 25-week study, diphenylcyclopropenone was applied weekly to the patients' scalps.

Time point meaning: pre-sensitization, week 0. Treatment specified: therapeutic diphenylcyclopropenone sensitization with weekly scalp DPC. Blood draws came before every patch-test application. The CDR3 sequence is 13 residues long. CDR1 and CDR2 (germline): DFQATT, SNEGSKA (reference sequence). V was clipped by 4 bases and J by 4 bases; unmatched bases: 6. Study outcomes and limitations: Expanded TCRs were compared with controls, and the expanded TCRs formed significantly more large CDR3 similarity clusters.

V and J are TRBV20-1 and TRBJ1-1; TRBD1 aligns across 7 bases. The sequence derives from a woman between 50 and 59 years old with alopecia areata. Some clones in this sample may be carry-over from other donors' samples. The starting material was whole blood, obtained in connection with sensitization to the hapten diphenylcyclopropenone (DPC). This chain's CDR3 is CSATKDRATEAFF. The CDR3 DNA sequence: TGCAGTGCTACCAAAGACAGGGCCACTGAAGCTTTCTTT.